This TCR beta chain is drawn from a study of vaccination effects on CD4 cells after COVID-19. A remark on this clone: What it binds is not known.

Assay used: immunoSEQ multiplex PCR; TCRdb lists only in-frame clones, some missing. The sample holds around 30,000 clones, roughly two thirds seen once. V lost 0 bases to trimming and J lost 6 bases, with 9 bases between them. The CDR3 contains 13 residues. CDR1 SGHDT and CDR2 YYEEEE come from the germline V gene. Culture lasted about 10 days before CD4+ T cell isolation. Vaccinated recipients, who were negative for nucleocapsid antibodies, had no history of SARS-CoV-2 infection. The rearrangement joins TRBV5-6 to TRBJ2-5, with a tentative D call TRBD1 (5 bases). The sequencing here drew on CD4+ T cells from PBMCs cultured without peptide, taken before COVID-19 vaccination. This TCR was sampled from a human donor who received a COVID-19 vaccine. The CDR3 spells CASSLGRDQTQYF. The CDR3 bases are TGTGCCAGCAGCTTGGGCAGGGATCAGACCCAGTACTTC.